This T cell receptor beta chain was observed in a study of PD-1 blockade in classical Hodgkin lymphoma. As for the study in general: The study gave patients nivolumab 3 mg/kg intravenously every 2 weeks. Study observations and caveats: CD4+ TCR diversity, unlike CD8+, rose significantly by C4D1. Complete responders possessed baseline diversity comparable to newly diagnosed patients.

Documented time point: cycle 4 day 1 (C4D1), after five to seven weeks of nivolumab. Each patient's relapse followed autologous stem cell transplantation, and brentuximab vedotin exposure varied. The study recorded best responses of complete response, partial response or progressive disease. Only in-frame clones appear in the TCRdb table, and some are missing; sequencing was by immunoSEQ multiplex PCR. The sample holds about 90,000 clones; 75% to 85% are singletons and the top ten take around 15%. V lost 0 bases, J lost 5 bases, and 2 bases lay in between. The CDR3 totals 11 residues. The germline V gene has CDR1 DFQATT and CDR2 SNEGSKA (reference sequence). A word on this clone: Its specificity is unknown.

The source material was peripheral blood mononuclear cells (PBMCs), sampled before the fourth cycle of nivolumab. This TCR derives from a human donor with classical Hodgkin lymphoma. The chain uses TRBV20-1 and TRBJ1-3; D is uncertain. In nucleotides, the CDR3 is TGCAGTGCTAGAGATAGAAACACCATATATTTT. Protein product: CSARDRNTIYF.